This is a list of T cell receptor beta chains from one sample in a study of TIL therapy for anti-PD-1-resistant metastatic lung cancer. Assay: immunoSEQ multiplex PCR; the TCRdb copy retains only in-frame clones and omits some. Among roughly 57,000 clones, approximately 78% were seen once, and the ten largest hold approximately 3%. Specimen: blood, collected at baseline. The receptor source for this set is a person between 25 and 80 years old with non-small cell lung cancer. CDR3s include the opening cysteine and the closing phenylalanine or tryptophan. Fields, in order: D gene, V gene, clone size, J gene, CDR3 DNA, CDR3 protein. D genes are given only for firm matches. The size of a clone is reported for some rows only, either as once, few or many, or as a class for expanded clones.

-	TRBV28	-	TRBJ2-2	TGTGCCAGCAGCCTAAACCCGAACACCGGGGAGCTGTTTTTT	CASSLNPNTGELFF
TRBD1	TRBV28	-	TRBJ1-5	TGTGCCAGCAGTTTATGGCAGGGGGGAGATCAGCCCCAGCATTTT	CASSLWQGGDQPQHF
TRBD1	TRBV2	-	TRBJ1-1	TGTGCCAGCAGCGTACAGGGGGGTGGGGCTGAAGCTTTCTTT	CASSVQGGGAEAFF
TRBD1	TRBV29-1	-	TRBJ2-7	TGCAGCGCCGTCTGGACAGGGGAGGGCGAGCAGTACTTC	CSAVWTGEGEQYF
-	TRBV11-3	-	TRBJ2-6	TGTGCCAGCAGCTTAGGGGCCTCTGGGGCCAACGTCCTGACTTTC	CASSLGASGANVLTF
-	TRBV5-6	-	TRBJ1-4	TGTGCCAGCAAAAGGATAAATGAAAAACTGTTTTTT	CASKRINEKLFF
TRBD1	TRBV6-5	-	TRBJ1-1	TGTGCCAGCAGTTTCGGACAGGCCGAAGCTTTCTTT	CASSFGQAEAFF
-	TRBV30	-	TRBJ2-2	TGTGCCTGGAGTCCTAGGACTTTTAACACCGGGGAGCTGTTTTTT	CAWSPRTFNTGELFF
-	TRBV20-1	-	TRBJ2-3	TGCAGTGCTAGTCGGGGAGGCACCACCACAGATACGCAGTATTTT	CSASRGGTTTDTQYF
TRBD2	TRBV27	-	TRBJ2-4	TGTGCCAGCAGTCCAACCCCGGCTAGCGGGAACATTCAGTACTTC	CASSPTPASGNIQYF
TRBD2	TRBV28	-	TRBJ2-7	TGTGCCAGCAGTTTGTTAGCGGGATCAGGCGAGCAGTACTTC	CASSLLAGSGEQYF
-	TRBV5-6	-	TRBJ1-2	TGTGCCAGCAGCTCCGTGTTAAACTATGGCTACACCTTC	CASSSVLNYGYTF
TRBD1	TRBV13	-	TRBJ2-1	TGTGCCAGCAGCAGGGGGCGAGGGGCCAATGAGCAGTTCTTC	CASSRGRGANEQFF
TRBD1	TRBV3-1/TRBV3-2	-	TRBJ1-2	TGTGCCAGCAGCCAGGACAGGGTTTACGGCTACACCTTC	CASSQDRVYGYTF
-	TRBV11-2	-	TRBJ2-1	TGTGCCAGCAGCTTAGCTCTCCTCAGCGGTTTCTCCTACAATGAGCAGTTCTTC	CASSLALLSGFSYNEQFF
TRBD2	TRBV7-2	few	TRBJ2-7	TGTGCCAGCAGCCCCCCCGGGGGGGGCTATGAGCAGTACTTC	CASSPPGGGYEQYF
TRBD1	TRBV11-3	-	TRBJ2-1	TGTGCCAGCAGCTTAGGACAGGGCTCCTACAATGAGCAGTTCTTC	CASSLGQGSYNEQFF
TRBD2	TRBV27	-	TRBJ2-7	TGTGCCAGCAGTCTAGGACTAGCGGGGGGGTACGAGCAGTACTTC	CASSLGLAGGYEQYF
TRBD1	TRBV2	-	TRBJ2-3	TGTGCCAGCAAAAGCCCGGGACAGGGCCTGTCTACGCAGTATTTT	CASKSPGQGLSTQYF
TRBD1	TRBV7-6	-	TRBJ2-3	TGTGCCAGCAGTCCATTCCAGGGGGTAGGCACAGATACGCAGTATTTT	CASSPFQGVGTDTQYF
-	TRBV6-6	once	TRBJ2-7	TGTGCCAGCGGAACGGGACTCCGTGAGGAGCAGTACTTC	CASGTGLREEQYF
TRBD2	TRBV10-3	-	TRBJ2-1	TGTGCCATCAGGGAGGGACTAGCCAATGAGCAGTTCTTC	CAIREGLANEQFF
TRBD2	TRBV5-8	once	TRBJ2-2	TGTGCCAGCAGCTCCAGTAGCGGGAGTATTAACACCGGGGAGCTGTTTTTT	CASSSSSGSINTGELFF
TRBD1	TRBV7-9	-	TRBJ2-5	TGTGCCAGCAGCCTCTGGACAGGGGGCAAGGAGACCCAGTACTTC	CASSLWTGGKETQYF
-	TRBV5-1	-	TRBJ1-1	TGCGCCAGCAGCCTAAACAGTCCCATGAACACTGAAGCTTTCTTT	CASSLNSPMNTEAFF
-	TRBV29-1	-	TRBJ1-2	TGCAGCGTTACAAGACAGGAATCCTATGGCTACACCTTC	CSVTRQESYGYTF
-	TRBV24-1	-	TRBJ2-7	TGTGCCACCTTTAACACCTCCTACGAGCAGTACTTC	CATFNTSYEQYF
-	TRBV30	few	TRBJ2-7	TGTGCCTGGAGTGTAGGGACACATGAGCAGTACTTC	CAWSVGTHEQYF
TRBD2	TRBV6-2/TRBV6-3	-	TRBJ2-2	TGTGCCAGCAGTTTGAAGGGACTAGCGGCGAACACCGGGGAGCTGTTTTTT	CASSLKGLAANTGELFF
-	TRBV1	few	TRBJ2-1	TGCACCAGCAGCCAAGATAATTCGAAGCGGCAAGACTCCTACAATGAGCAGTTCTTC	CTSSQDNSKRQDSYNEQFF
-	TRBV7-3	-	TRBJ2-5	TGTGCCAGCAGCTCCTCGGGACGTAGGGCGGAGACCCAGTACTTC	CASSSSGRRAETQYF
TRBD2	TRBV6-2/TRBV6-3	-	TRBJ2-7	TGTGCCAGCAGCCTCACGGGAGGCTCCTACGAGCAGTACTTC	CASSLTGGSYEQYF
-	TRBV4-1	-	TRBJ2-7	TGCGCCAGCAGCCAAGCCCTCCCGGGTTCCAGCCGGCAGTACTTC	CASSQALPGSSRQYF
-	TRBV18	-	TRBJ2-1	TGTGCCAGCTCTCCCGGGACGGCCGAGGCCCCGGGGCAGTTCTTC	CASSPGTAEAPGQFF
TRBD1	TRBV7-8	once	TRBJ2-1	TGTGCCAGCAGCTTTCCGGGACAGGGGCATGAGCAGTTCTTC	CASSFPGQGHEQFF
-	TRBV4-2	-	TRBJ2-7	TGTGCCAGCAGCCTAGCGGCCAGGGGCAGCGAGCAGTACTTC	CASSLAARGSEQYF
-	TRBV6-5	few	TRBJ1-5	TGTGCCAGCAGTTACGGGGAACCTAGCAATCAGCCCCAGCATTTT	CASSYGEPSNQPQHF
TRBD1	TRBV28	-	TRBJ2-7	TGTGCCAGCAGAATACAGGGGGCCGAGCAGTACTTC	CASRIQGAEQYF
TRBD2	TRBV7-3	-	TRBJ2-3	TGTGCCAGCAGCCTCGGAGCTAGCGGGGCAACAGATACGCAGTATTTT	CASSLGASGATDTQYF
-	TRBV3-1/TRBV3-2	-	TRBJ2-7	TGTGCCAGCAGCCATTTCTTGTCCGTCGCGTACTCCTACGAGCAGTACTTC	CASSHFLSVAYSYEQYF
TRBD2	TRBV20-1	-	TRBJ2-3	TGCAGTGCTGGTGGACTAGCGGGAAAGAGCACAGATACGCAGTATTTT	CSAGGLAGKSTDTQYF
TRBD2	TRBV5-4	-	TRBJ2-3	TGTGCCAGCAGCTCCCTCGGGGGGGCAAGCCCAGATACGCAGTATTTT	CASSSLGGASPDTQYF
-	TRBV9	-	TRBJ1-3	TGTGCCAGCAGCGTAGAACAGGCCTCTGGAAACACCATATATTTT	CASSVEQASGNTIYF
-	TRBV5-6	-	TRBJ2-1	TGTGCCAGCAGCTTAGGGGTTAATGAGCAGTTCTTC	CASSLGVNEQFF
-	TRBV6-6	once	TRBJ1-5	TGTGCCAGCAGTCTGACCAAGAGGACCGGGACACTTAATCAGCCCCAGCATTTT	CASSLTKRTGTLNQPQHF
TRBD2	TRBV6-6	-	TRBJ2-1	TGTGCCAGCAGTCCCACCCAGCTAGCGGCCTCCCTTTTGGAGCAGTTCTTC	CASSPTQLAASLLEQFF
TRBD2	TRBV5-1	-	TRBJ2-3	TGCGCCAGCAGAGGGGCTAGCGGGATTAGCACAGATACGCAGTATTTT	CASRGASGISTDTQYF
-	TRBV10-3	-	TRBJ1-2	TGTGCCATCAGTGACCCCGGGGCTGGCTACACCTTC	CAISDPGAGYTF
-	TRBV4-3	-	TRBJ1-6	TGCGCCAGCAGCCAAGATGGATCAGGACACGTTCGATCACCCCTCCACTTT	CASSQDGSGHVRSPLHF
TRBD2	TRBV6-5	-	TRBJ2-7	TGTGCCAGCGGAGGGACTAGCGGGGGCCCCTGGGAGCAGTACTTC	CASGGTSGGPWEQYF
-	TRBV5-1	-	TRBJ2-6	TGCGCCAGCAGCCCTGCCTTCTCTGGGGCCAACGTCCTGACTTTC	CASSPAFSGANVLTF
-	TRBV11-2	-	TRBJ2-2	TGTGCCAGCAGCCTGGGACCGATCACCGGGGAGCTGTTTTTT	CASSLGPITGELFF
-	TRBV19	-	TRBJ1-5	TGTGCCAGTAGTATCGGGAATCAGCCCCAGCATTTT	CASSIGNQPQHF
-	TRBV7-2	-	TRBJ1-1	TGTGCCAGCAGCTTAGGACACCAGAACACTGAAGCTTTCTTT	CASSLGHQNTEAFF
-	TRBV24-1	-	TRBJ1-5	TGTGCCACCAGTGGGGGGCGGGAAGGCAATCAGCCCCAGCATTTT	CATSGGREGNQPQHF
-	TRBV7-2	-	TRBJ1-2	TGTGCCAGCAGCTTAGAAACAACTATTTATGGCTACACCTTC	CASSLETTIYGYTF
TRBD2	TRBV6-2/TRBV6-3	-	TRBJ2-2	TGTGCCAGCAGGCCTAGCGGAAACACCGGGGAGCTGTTTTTT	CASRPSGNTGELFF
-	TRBV30	once	TRBJ2-3	TGTGCCTGGAGTGTAATCGGGGATACGCAGTATTTT	CAWSVIGDTQYF
-	TRBV7-6	-	TRBJ2-1	TGTGCCAGCAGTTCAAGGTCCTCAGAGTACAATGAGCAGTTCTTC	CASSSRSSEYNEQFF